This record looks at one TCR beta chain sequence and its context. Its antigen remains unidentified. TCRdb passed the 5' RACE reads through MiXCR, listing each CDR3 protein once. The sample has 100,000 to 150,000 distinct CDR3 sequences; around 9.7% are singletons. The data originate from a study of CD8 T cells in ankylosing spondylitis. Findings and caveats of the study: Disease-linked clones were found to be CD8+ and relatively rare in peripheral blood.

The CDR3 consists of 11 residues. Trimming removed 1 base from V and 6 bases from J, with 4 bases in between. The V call is TRBV12-3 or TRBV12-4, the J call TRBJ2-7; unclear D gene. The origin of this receptor is a male donor with ankylosing spondylitis or in good health (not recorded which). The sequenced material came from blood, either unsorted or a sorted T cell fraction (not recorded which). The CDR3 nucleotides read TGTGCCAGCAGTTTAGAGGGCGAGCAGTACTTC. This gives the protein CASSLEGEQYF.